This T cell receptor (beta chain) was profiled in a study of cytomegalovirus exposure and HLA in healthy donors. General study results and limits: The authors listed 150 to 200 TCR beta chains as cytomegalovirus-associated. Several V segments, TRBV6-2 and TRBV6-3 among them, could not be told apart and were dropped. One variant, a missense change in DCLRE1C, was linked in a later analysis to TCR beta V- and J-gene trimming.

Of note for this clone: Antigen unknown.

Germline V lookup: CDR1 WNHNN, CDR2 SYGVQD (reference sequence). The CDR3 spans 13 residues. The ends were cut back, 2 bases at V and 5 bases at J, with 9 bases in the middle. The study ran its PCR with 60 Vbeta and 13 Jbeta primers. Repertoires were generated with immunoSEQ multiplex PCR, while TCRdb's copy carries only in-frame clones and drops some. Here the sample spans about 140,000 clones, 79% being singletons. Donors had nominal health at sampling but likely had unrecorded immune exposures. The receptor was derived from a man in his forties in good health and CMV-seropositive. Sample: PBMCs. The chain carries TRBV10-1 and TRBJ1-1; D is unresolved. CDR3 residues: CASSEGQLTEAFF. CDR3 nucleotides: TGCGCCAGCAGTGAGGGGCAGCTTACTGAAGCTTTCTTT.